This T cell receptor (beta chain) was identified in a study of long-term antiretroviral therapy in people with HIV (dated by TCRdb to 2021 to 2024). Context from the whole study: The earliest samples were collected roughly a decade before the 2015 WHO recommendation for immediate ART, at a time when ART was usually postponed until CD4 counts fell. About 35% of the 30 participants with HIV were female. A total of 192 cryopreserved PBMC samples were contributed to the cohort by 30 adults with confirmed HIV infection, with samples collected serially over a mean of roughly six years (range 1-12). This retrospective serial study examined whether starting ART and sustained HIV suppression were associated with changes in the composition and diversity of the TRB repertoire in peripheral blood. No cross-contamination during QIAcube processing turned up in test extractions that ran a monoclonal T-cell line alongside 25 to 35 polyclonal samples.

Overall study results and their limits: The repertoire was dominated across all time points by expanded TRB clones identified before ART initiation, although this dominance was seen to fluctuate and to decrease in many PLHIV after ART. Because pre-ART samples had limited cell numbers, unsorted PBMC were profiled rather than sorted CD4+ and CD8+ T cells. The samples were dated from 2004 to 2017, and the ART regimens that were used may be less effective than current ART regimens. Inferences about post-ART repertoire changes were limited because no data were available on ART adherence, viral resistance or therapy changes. Narrower CDR3 length ranges were observed in HIV repertoires than in controls, and an antigen-experienced repertoire with only a slight naive shift after ART was suggested by the network structure. Limited PBMC availability meant only the TCR beta chain was sequenced, without alpha chain pairing. ART initiation was associated with a significant increase in TRB diversity, but diversity stayed significantly below transplant donor controls even after long-term ART.

Inclusion was restricted to participants for whom at least one PBMC sample before ART initiation and at least two post-ART samples were available. All participants with HIV were treated in the United States of America. Before DNA extraction, cryopreserved samples containing about 0.9-10 million PBMC were thawed and washed. At the time of the earliest PBMC sample, participants with HIV were aged between roughly 20 and 55 years. PBMC samples from each participant spanned 1-4 timepoints before ART initiation and 2-8 timepoints after ART initiation, with a median of 7 samples. Serial HIV viral load, CD4+ T-cell count, ART history and demographic data were obtained for every participant. A Qiagen kit on a QIAcube was used to extract genomic DNA from unsorted PBMC, with samples processed in batches of 12. The immunoSEQ hsTCRB v3.0 assay was used at survey level resolution to sequence the TRB variable region. The targeted TRB sequencing depth was roughly 40,000-55,000 T-cell genomes per sample. Pooled TRB libraries were sequenced on an Illumina MiSeq with a v3 150-cycle kit. On the study's bioinformatics: Repertoire analysis was run in R within a reproducible Nextflow workflow that covered QC, data transformation and analysis. LymphoSeq2, an R package for AIRR-Seq data exploration, was used to implement custom analyses. A handful of samples that produced fewer than 5000 total TRB sequences were removed, so approximately 190 HIV repertoires were analyzed. Among the roughly 190 retained HIV repertoires, 59 were collected before ART initiation and some 130 after ART initiation. Repertoires were downsampled to 5000 TRB nucleotide sequences, and summary statistics were averaged over 100 downsampling iterations. Only TRB sequences with CDR3 regions of at least seven amino acids were retained for analysis. Two measures captured diversity: a Shannon entropy-derived clonality score and the Gini coefficient. In the repertoire networks, any two of the top 5000 CDR3 amino acid sequences were linked whenever the two sequences differed by an edit distance of one. GLIPH2 predicted antigen specificity groups and MHC restriction for TRB CDR3 amino acid sequences. To flag known CMV, EBV, HIV or tissue antigen associations, CDR3 amino acid sequences were matched against VDJdb and McPAS-TCR. Pre-ART, post-ART and control groups were compared with Wilcoxon signed-rank tests and Holm-Bonferroni correction. TCRdb obtained this table from immuneACCESS and retained in-frame rearrangements with V and J assigned. These tables miss some clones; where compared with another copy, unresolved V genes account for less than half of the shortfall, and the remainder is unexplained. The V and J calls and clone size come from that table; D and trimming were worked out from the DNA. In this sample the table shows tens of thousands of clones, approximately 85% of which occur a single time. Of the sample, around 4.4% falls within the top ten clones.

Comment on this clone: No antigen is known for it. No base quality information exists; no much larger clone differs at one position.

The source material was unsorted PBMCs, sampled approximately 3.3 years after starting antiretroviral therapy. The receptor comes from a man younger than 30 with HIV.

The nucleotide sequence reads TGTGCCAGCAGTTACTACAGGGAGGACTACAATGAGCAGTTCTTC. Its protein is CASSYYREDYNEQFF. The sequence links TRBV6-6 to TRBJ2-1, with the D assignment possibly TRBD1 or TRBD2, given 6 matching bases for each. CDR1 and CDR2, per the germline V gene (reference sequence), are MNHNY and SVGAGI. The CDR3 spans 15 residues, from the cysteine through the phenylalanine. The only DNA kept is the CDR3, 45 bases in frame from the first base. V sheds 1 base and J sheds 3 bases, leaving 10 bases between their ends.